The 19 T cell receptor beta chains presented below share a single source sample, sequenced in a study of blood T cell repertoires in COVID-19. Sequencing was performed with immunoSEQ multiplex PCR; in TCRdb, only in-frame clones are kept and a portion is missing. The sample yields hundreds of thousands of clones, 80% to 90% seen once. The sample consisted of peripheral blood. These receptors originate from a woman aged 40 to 49 with active or convalescent COVID-19.

The chain recombines TRBV6-5 with TRBJ2-3; D gene ambiguous. There are 13 residues in the CDR3. The V end was cut by 6 bases, the J end by 1 base, with 8 bases between. In germline, CDR1 is MNHEY, CDR2 SVGAGI. The CDR3 DNA follows: TGTGCCAGCAGCCCGTTAGGCACAGATACGCAGTATTTT. This gives the protein CASSPLGTDTQYF.

This clone showed up just a few times. The rearrangement links TRBV25-1 to TRBJ1-1; 7 bases agree with TRBD1. V lost 3 bases to trimming and J lost 0 bases; unmatched junction nucleotides: 4. This CDR3 has 15 residues. The germline gives CDR1 MGHDK, CDR2 SYGVNS. The DNA of the CDR3 is TGTGCCAGCAGTGATTCGGGACAGCTGAACACTGAAGCTTTCTTT. Its protein is CASSDSGQLNTEAFF.

In DNA, the CDR3 is TGTGCCAGTAGAAGCGGGGGGACAGACTCTGGAAACACCATATATTTT. Protein sequence: CASRSGGTDSGNTIYF. The chain recombines TRBV19 with TRBJ1-3; 7 bases align to TRBD1. V shed 6 bases, J shed 0 bases, and the junction held 8 bases outside the gene matches. The CDR3 spans 16 residues. CDR1 is LNHDA, CDR2 SQIVND, per germline (reference sequence).

This clone was counted between two and nine times. V is TRBV5-4 and J is TRBJ1-3, with D possibly being TRBD1 (6 bases). From germline, CDR1 is SGHNT and CDR2 YYREEE (reference sequence). The CDR3 loop spans 14 amino acids. Between the trimmed V and J ends, which lost 4 bases and 0 bases, there was a span of 8 bases. CDR3 region: CASSRDTSGNTIYF. The CDR3, as DNA: TGTGCCAGCAGCCGGGACACCTCTGGAAACACCATATATTTT.

This clone was recorded only once. V and J are TRBV19 and TRBJ2-1, with 10 bases identical to TRBD2. This CDR3 is built from 16 residues. Germline assignment: CDR1 LNHDA and CDR2 SQIVND (reference sequence). Trimming cost V 6 bases and J 4 bases; bases outside gene matches: 9. CDR3 in amino acids: CASRNPLAGRYNEQFF. The CDR3 DNA is TGTGCCAGTAGAAACCCACTAGCGGGAAGATACAATGAGCAGTTCTTC.

This clone appeared once. The chain joins TRBV12-5 to TRBJ2-2, with a possible D match to TRBD2 (5 bases). The CDR3 has 14 residues. Germline CDR1 and CDR2: LGHNT and FRNRAP. The V and J ends lost 2 bases and 3 bases respectively, with 7 bases between them. CDR3 loop: CASGLIGDTGELFF. The CDR3 region has the DNA TGTGCTAGTGGTTTGATCGGGGACACCGGGGAGCTGTTTTTT. The full variable domain, completed using reference TRBV12-5 and TRBJ2-2, is DARVTQTPRHKVTEMGQEVTMRCQPILGHNTVFWYRQTMMQGLELLAYFRNRAPLDDSGMPKDRFSAEMPDATLATLKIQPSEPRDSAVYFCASGLIGDTGELFFGEGSRLTVL.

The CDR3 here is CASSGDQFGTSIFVKTQYF. CDR3 nucleotides: TGTGCCAGCAGTGGAGATCAATTCGGGACTAGCATTTTCGTAAAGACCCAGTACTTC. V gene TRBV2 combines with J gene TRBJ2-5; 9 bases map to TRBD2. Trimming removed 4 bases from V and 6 bases from J; junction bases left unmatched: 21. The CDR3 spans 19 residues. Germline V gene lookup returns CDR1 SNHLY and CDR2 FYNNEI. Combining the CDR3 with reference TRBV2 and TRBJ2-5 gives the whole variable domain EPEVTQTPSHQVTQMGQEVILRCVPISNHLYFYWYRQILGQKVEFLVSFYNNEISEKSEIFDDQFSVERPDGSNFTLKIRSTKLEDSAMYFCASSGDQFGTSIFVKTQYFGPGTRLLVL.

This chain uses TRBV2 with TRBJ2-2; 8 bases are shared with TRBD2. The CDR3 loop spans 16 amino acids. With V trimmed by 5 bases and J by 4 bases, 9 bases remained unmatched. CDR1 SNHLY and CDR2 FYNNEI come from the germline V gene. As DNA, the CDR3 is TGTGCCAGCAGTCAGACGGGGGGGCTTCGCACCGGGGAGCTGTTTTTT. The encoded protein is CASSQTGGLRTGELFF.

The table lists this clone with a count of one. The rearrangement links TRBV30 to TRBJ2-5, with D tentatively TRBD2 (6 bases). Per the germline V gene, CDR1 is GTSNPN and CDR2 is SVGIG (reference sequence). The CDR3 runs to 16 residues. With 0 bases removed from V and 4 bases from J, the gap between germline ends came to 18 bases. CDR3 sequence: CAWSVEGTPWGETQYF. CDR3 in DNA: TGTGCCTGGAGTGTTGAAGGGACTCCCTGGGGAGAGACCCAGTACTTC.

V usage is TRBV10-3 and J usage is TRBJ1-1; 10 nucleotides agree with TRBD1. CDR1 and CDR2 from the germline V gene are ENHRY and SYGVKD. The CDR3 has 13 amino acids. Losses at the gene ends were 11 bases for V and 5 bases for J; bases not matched to a gene: 8. This CDR3 reads CAAQDRGRTEAFF. CDR3 coding DNA: TGTGCCGCCCAGGACAGGGGGAGAACTGAAGCTTTCTTT.

A word on this clone: Other DNA sequences in the sample encode the same CDR3. The CDR3 nucleotides are TGTGCCAGCAGTGGAACCGGCTACGAGCAGTACTTC. The encoded protein is CASSGTGYEQYF. V and J are TRBV2 and TRBJ2-7; D unclear. The length of the CDR3 is 12 residues. The V gene lost 4 bases and the J gene lost 3 bases, with 7 bases spanning the gap. Germline V gene sequence: CDR1 SNHLY, CDR2 FYNNEI. The entire variable domain, with the rest obtained from reference TRBV2 and TRBJ2-7, is as follows: EPEVTQTPSHQVTQMGQEVILRCVPISNHLYFYWYRQILGQKVEFLVSFYNNEISEKSEIFDDQFSVERPDGSNFTLKIRSTKLEDSAMYFCASSGTGYEQYFGPGTRLTVT.

The table lists this clone with a few counts. The chain employs TRBV9 and TRBJ2-7; maybe TRBD1 (6 bases). The V end was cut by 2 bases, the J end by 1 base, with 10 bases between. CDR1 is SGDLS, CDR2 YYNGEE, per germline. The CDR3 is made up of 14 amino acids. The CDR3 reads CASSVLDSSYEQYF. The CDR3 DNA reads as TGTGCCAGCAGCGTCCTGGACAGTTCCTACGAGCAGTACTTC.

The chain employs TRBV9 and TRBJ1-2, with unresolved D. CDR1 is SGDLS, CDR2 YYNGEE, per germline. Trimming stripped 0 bases from V and 4 bases from J, with 10 bases between. This CDR3 contains 14 residues. In nucleotides, the CDR3 is TGTGCCAGCAGCGTAGAGCAGGCTCCCTATGGCTACACCTTC. Encoded protein: CASSVEQAPYGYTF.

The chain uses TRBV30 and TRBJ2-5; tentatively, D is TRBD2 (6 bases). Germline assignment: CDR1 GTSNPN and CDR2 SVGIG (reference sequence). The V end was cut by 1 base, the J end by 1 base, with 7 bases between. The CDR3 contains 13 residues. Here the CDR3 DNA reads TGTGCCTGGAGTGGGGGACTCCAAGAGACCCAGTACTTC. Protein: CAWSGGLQETQYF.

The rearrangement uses TRBV11-1 and TRBJ2-1, with D possibly being TRBD1 (5 bases). The CDR3 runs to 12 residues. V lost 7 bases and J 3 bases, leaving 7 bases between the germline ends. The germline V gene has CDR1 SGHAT and CDR2 FQDESV (reference sequence). The CDR3 DNA reads TGTGCCAGCACTGACAGCTACAATGAGCAGTTCTTC. Amino acids: CASTDSYNEQFF.

The chain recombines TRBV2 with TRBJ2-2; maybe TRBD1 (6 bases). Germline assignment: CDR1 SNHLY and CDR2 FYNNEI. V lost 7 bases to trimming and J lost 3 bases, with 9 bases between them. CDR3 length: 13 amino acids. DNA of the CDR3: TGTGCCAGCATGGACAGATACACCGGGGAGCTGTTTTTT. Encoded protein: CASMDRYTGELFF.

This chain joins TRBV5-4 and TRBJ2-3; D perhaps matches TRBD2 (7 bases). Between the trimmed V and J ends, which lost 3 bases and 2 bases, there was a span of 19 bases. CDR1 and CDR2 (germline): SGHNT, YYREEE (reference sequence). The CDR3 runs to 17 residues. CDR3 DNA: TGTGCCAGCAGCTCTTACACCGCGGGGGCCGTCACAGATACGCAGTATTTT. It encodes CASSSYTAGAVTDTQYF.

The chain joins TRBV7-3 to TRBJ1-1, with D possibly TRBD1 on 5 matching bases. The germline gives CDR1 SGHTA, CDR2 FQGTGA. The CDR3 loop spans 13 amino acids. The ends were cut back, 5 bases at V and 1 base at J, with 8 bases in the middle. The CDR3 region is CASSMTANTEAFF. The CDR3 DNA reads TGTGCCAGCAGCATGACAGCGAACACTGAAGCTTTCTTT.

This clone was seen once. The rearrangement links TRBV28 to TRBJ2-7; possible D gene TRBD1, 5 bases. Trimming pared 4 bases from V and 2 bases from J, leaving 9 bases between. Germline V CDR1 and CDR2: MDHEN, SYDVKM. The length of the CDR3 is 13 residues. The chain's CDR3 is CASSYDRAYEQYF. DNA of the CDR3: TGTGCCAGCAGTTACGACAGAGCCTACGAGCAGTACTTC.